The text below deals with one T cell receptor (beta chain). The target antigen is unknown. The sample belongs to a study of T cell responses to AZD1222 COVID-19 vaccine. Study-level points and caveats: Spike was spanned by vaccine-associated CD4 TCRs, which were dominant at 160-218 and 743-854. No repertoire was sampled before or during the peak T cell response, only after it. In a largely white British group with more females than males, clonal diversity was possibly underestimated. Just six or seven AZD1222 recipients tested seropositive at baseline.

The method was immunoSEQ multiplex PCR; TCRdb's version includes in-frame clones alone and lacks a portion of them. The sample lists about 150,000 clones; approximately 92% were seen once. Germline CDR1 is SGHNT and CDR2 is YENEEA. V was clipped by 2 bases and J by 2 bases; unmatched bases: 10. This CDR3 has 18 amino acids. The genes are TRBV11-3 and TRBJ2-1; 9 positions match TRBD2. This specimen was peripheral blood, taken 28 days after the second AZD1222 dose. This TCR derives from an adult who received the AZD1222 COVID-19 vaccine. CDR3 in DNA: TGTGCCAGCAGCTTACCCTTAGGGCTAGCGGGGACCTACAATGAGCAGTTCTTC. Translating it yields CASSLPLGLAGTYNEQFF.